This T cell receptor beta chain was sequenced for a study of blood T cell repertoires in COVID-19. Assay: immunoSEQ multiplex PCR; the TCRdb copy retains only in-frame clones and omits some. This sample has 140,000 to 150,000 clones; almost 90% occur once, and the top ten carry about 2.5%. The CDR3 has 18 amino acids. Trimming stripped 5 bases from V and 2 bases from J, with 22 bases between. CDR1 is SGHNT, CDR2 YENEEA, per germline. The source material was peripheral blood. This chain connects TRBV11-3 to TRBJ1-5; D is perhaps TRBD1 (5 bases). This sequence originates from a human donor in a cohort sampled during active COVID-19. CDR3 sequence reads: CASSPTVQLGLRNQPQHF. CDR3 DNA sequence: TGTGCCAGCAGCCCCACTGTCCAGTTGGGGCTTCGCAATCAGCCCCAGCATTTT.